The following is a T cell receptor (beta chain) sequence with its context. This sample is part of a study of shared clonotypes between healthy human individuals. Every donor was a Caucasian adult from Nashville, Tennessee. Naive CD4+ cells were CD45RA-selected; the remaining cells were memory. The CDR3 consists of 13 residues. Trimming stripped 0 bases from V and 11 bases from J, with 11 bases between. Germline V gene sequence: CDR1 MNHEY, CDR2 SVGAGI. Evenly divided among several immunoSEQ plates was the genomic DNA of each subset. This table comes from immunoSEQ multiplex PCR, and its TCRdb copy is limited to in-frame clones, with some not included. The sample yields some 2,500,000 clones, roughly 93% seen once.

The chain couples TRBV6-5 to TRBJ2-1; D possibly corresponds to TRBD2 (5 bases). This TCR came from a man aged 18 to 30 in good health. Some clones in this sample may be carry-over from other donors' samples. The sequenced sample was naive CD4+ T cells from PBMCs. Subset given: CD45RA+ positively selected. CDR3 DNA: TGTGCCAGCAGTTACTCAGAGGGATCTAAGCAGTTCTTC. Translation gives CASSYSEGSKQFF.